This T cell receptor (beta chain) was sequenced in a study of shared T cell receptors in the human thymus. The CDR3 loop spans 14 amino acids. The V gene end was trimmed by 7 bases and the J gene end by 2 bases; junction bases not matched to a gene: 4. Germline CDR1 is SGDLS and CDR2 is YYNGEE. Assay: immunoSEQ multiplex PCR; the TCRdb copy retains only in-frame clones and omits some. The profile covers hundreds of thousands of clones, with approximately 90% appearing a single time and about 0.01% taken by the ten largest. A further study also used this sample, focusing on human thymus T cells. Per that paper: All donors were healthy Finnish infants who were undergoing corrective surgery to treat congenital heart defects. Resections were taken during corrective heart surgery, and the thymus tissue came from these. Thymic and blood repertoires appeared to show biased V and J gene usage.

The chain has TRBV9 and TRBJ2-2, with TRBD2 matching over 8 bases. The source material was thymocytes. The sequence derives from a boy in the first two years of life with a congenital heart defect. The CDR3 region is CASSGTSNTGELFF. The CDR3 region has the DNA TGTGCCAGCTCCGGGACTAGTAACACCGGGGAGCTGTTTTTT.